This T cell receptor beta chain was retrieved from a study of shared clonotypes between healthy human individuals. The overall study: Each donor had three CD4 naive, three CD4 memory, two CD8 naive and one CD8 memory plate.

The CDR3 length is 15 residues. Germline lookup yields CDR1 MGHRA and CDR2 YSYEKL. V was cut by 1 base and J by 1 base, with 10 bases left in between. As defined, naive CD8 cells were CD45RO-negative and positively selected for CCR7, with terminally differentiated effector memory CD45RA+ cells excluded. Assay: immunoSEQ multiplex PCR; the TCRdb copy retains only in-frame clones and omits some. The sample lists roughly 600,000 clones, 95% to 98% occurring once. Specimen: naive CD8+ T cells sorted from blood. The clonotype comes from a man younger than 40 in good health. The chain couples TRBV4-1 to TRBJ1-1; unclear D gene. As DNA, the CDR3 is TGCGCCAGCAGCCAAGGACCCCTAGGGAACACTGAAGCTTTCTTT. Its translation is CASSQGPLGNTEAFF.